The clone carrying this T cell receptor beta chain was detected a few times. The antigen is not known. This sample is drawn from a study of breast tumors, draining lymph nodes, adjacent tissues. This CDR3 contains 13 residues. CDR1 and CDR2 from the germline V gene are SGHNT and YYREEE (reference sequence). The V gene lost 2 bases and the J gene lost 4 bases, with 8 bases spanning the gap. TCRdb analysed the multiplex PCR reads with MiXCR anew, one entry per CDR3 protein. There are 150,000 to 250,000 distinct CDR3 sequences in the sample; 25% to 40% occur only once, and 4.3% lies in the top ten. The lymph nodes were axillary draining lymph nodes from breast cancer patients. Findings and caveats of the study: Compared with lymph nodes, tumors were less diverse; compared with nontumor tissue, more. Data only fit, rather than demonstrated, lymph node origin of most tumor T cells.

The rearrangement joins TRBV5-4 to TRBJ2-3, with D tentatively TRBD1 (6 bases). The sequence came from a female donor with breast cancer. Some clones in this sample may be carry-over from other donors' samples. The sample consisted of axillary lymph node tissue. The CDR3: CASSFRQADTQYF. In DNA, the CDR3 is TGTGCCAGCAGCTTTCGACAGGCAGATACGCAGTATTTT.